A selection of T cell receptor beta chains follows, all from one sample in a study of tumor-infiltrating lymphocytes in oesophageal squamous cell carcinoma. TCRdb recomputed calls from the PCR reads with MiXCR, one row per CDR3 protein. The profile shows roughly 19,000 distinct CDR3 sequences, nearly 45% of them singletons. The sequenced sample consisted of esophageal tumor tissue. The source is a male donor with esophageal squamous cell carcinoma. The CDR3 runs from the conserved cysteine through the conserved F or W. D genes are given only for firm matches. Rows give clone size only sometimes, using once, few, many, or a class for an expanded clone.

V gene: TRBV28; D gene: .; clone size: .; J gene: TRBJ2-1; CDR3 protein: CASSLQATYNEQFF; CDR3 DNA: TGTGCCAGCAGTTTACAGGCCACCTACAATGAGCAGTTCTTC
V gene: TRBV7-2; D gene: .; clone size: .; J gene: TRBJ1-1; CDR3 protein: CASSGLVVDAEAFF; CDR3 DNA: TGTGCCAGCAGCGGCCTTGTCGTCGACGCTGAAGCTTTCTTT
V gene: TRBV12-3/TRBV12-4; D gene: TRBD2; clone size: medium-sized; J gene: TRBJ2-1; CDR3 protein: CASRRGAYNEQFF; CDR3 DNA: TGTGCCAGCAGGCGGGGGGCTTACAATGAGCAGTTCTTC
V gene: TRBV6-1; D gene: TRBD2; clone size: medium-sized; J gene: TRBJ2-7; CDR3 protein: CASSGLAGYLEQYF; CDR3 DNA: TGTGCCAGCAGTGGACTAGCGGGGTATTTGGAGCAGTACTTC
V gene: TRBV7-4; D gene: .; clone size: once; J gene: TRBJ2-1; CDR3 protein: CASLSSIYNEQFF; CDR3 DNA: TGTGCCAGCCTCTCTAGCATCTACAATGAGCAGTTCTTC
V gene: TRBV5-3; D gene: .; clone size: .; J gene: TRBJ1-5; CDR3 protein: CARKGGRGQPQHF; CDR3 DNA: TGTGCCAGAAAAGGTGGCCGAGGGCAGCCCCAGCATTTT
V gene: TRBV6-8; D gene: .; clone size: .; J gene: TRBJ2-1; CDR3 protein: CASSYTGRRARYNEQFF; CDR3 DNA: TGTGCCAGCAGTTACACTGGGCGCAGGGCGCGCTACAATGAGCAGTTCTTC
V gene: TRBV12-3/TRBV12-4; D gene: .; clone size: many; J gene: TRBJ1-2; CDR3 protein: CASSFLVGDGYTF; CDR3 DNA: TGTGCCAGCAGTTTTTTGGTAGGGGATGGCTACACCTTC
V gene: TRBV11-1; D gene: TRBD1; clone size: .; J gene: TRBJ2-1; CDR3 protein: CASSLWAGGYNEQFF; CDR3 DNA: TGTGCCAGCAGCTTATGGGCAGGGGGTTACAATGAGCAGTTCTTC
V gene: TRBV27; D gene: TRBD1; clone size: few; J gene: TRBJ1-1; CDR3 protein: CASSRDRINTEAFF; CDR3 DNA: TGTGCCAGCAGTCGGGACAGAATTAACACTGAAGCTTTCTTT
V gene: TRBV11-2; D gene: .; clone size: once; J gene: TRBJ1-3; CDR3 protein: CASSSRRAGNTIYF; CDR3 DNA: TGTGCTAGCAGCTCGAGACGCGCTGGAAACACCATATATTTT
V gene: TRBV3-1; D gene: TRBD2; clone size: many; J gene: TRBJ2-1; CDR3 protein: CASSPGLAGTEQFF; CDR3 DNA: TGTGCCAGCAGTCCCGGACTAGCGGGAACTGAGCAGTTCTTC
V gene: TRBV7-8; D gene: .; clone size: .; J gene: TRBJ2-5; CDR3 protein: CASSLELGGGAGETQYF; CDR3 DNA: TGTGCCAGCAGCTTAGAGCTAGGGGGGGGGGCAGGAGAGACCCAGTACTTC
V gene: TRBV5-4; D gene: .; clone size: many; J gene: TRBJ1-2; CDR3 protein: CASTPAPGTDYGYTF; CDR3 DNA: TGTGCCAGCACCCCAGCCCCCGGGACGGATTATGGCTACACCTTC
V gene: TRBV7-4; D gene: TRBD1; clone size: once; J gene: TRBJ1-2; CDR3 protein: CASSMLQGVEDGYTF; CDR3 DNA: TGTGCCAGCAGCATGCTACAGGGGGTTGAAGATGGCTACACCTTC
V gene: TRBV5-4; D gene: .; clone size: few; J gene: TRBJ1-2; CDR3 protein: CASSLAPLVGGYTF; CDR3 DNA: TGTGCCAGCAGCTTGGCCCCCCTCGTGGGTGGCTACACCTTC
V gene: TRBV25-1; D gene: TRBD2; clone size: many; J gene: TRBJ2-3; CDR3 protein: CASSYAGVPDTQYF; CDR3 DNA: TGTGCCAGCAGCTACGCGGGAGTTCCAGATACGCAGTATTTT
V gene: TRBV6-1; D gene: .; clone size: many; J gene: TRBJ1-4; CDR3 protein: CASRPTTLHEKLFF; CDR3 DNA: TGTGCCAGCAGGCCTACTACTCTTCATGAAAAACTGTTTTTT
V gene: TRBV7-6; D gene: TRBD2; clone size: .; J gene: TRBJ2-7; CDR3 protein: CASSLREGLDEQYF; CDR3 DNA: TGTGCTAGCAGCTTGCGGGAGGGCCTCGACGAGCAGTACTTC
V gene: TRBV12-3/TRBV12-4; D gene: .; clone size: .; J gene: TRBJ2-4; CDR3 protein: CASRERDNKNIQYF; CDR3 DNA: TGTGCCAGCAGAGAGCGGGACAACAAAAACATTCAGTACTTC
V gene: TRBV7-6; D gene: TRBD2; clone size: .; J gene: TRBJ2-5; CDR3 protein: CASSLAIPGLAGGETQYF; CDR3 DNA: TGTGCCAGCAGCTTAGCGATCCCGGGACTAGCGGGGGGAGAGACCCAGTACTTC
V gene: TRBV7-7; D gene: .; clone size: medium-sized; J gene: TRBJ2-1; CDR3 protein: CASSLGASNEQFF; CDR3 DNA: TGTGCTAGCAGCTTAGGGGCTAGCAATGAGCAGTTCTTC
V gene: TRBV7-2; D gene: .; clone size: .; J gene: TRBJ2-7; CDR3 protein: CASSLVWVYEQYF; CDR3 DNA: TGTGCCAGCAGCTTAGTATGGGTCTACGAGCAGTACTTC
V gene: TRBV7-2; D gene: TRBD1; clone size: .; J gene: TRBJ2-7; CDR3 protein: CASSPRTGGSGEQYF; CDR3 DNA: TGTGCCAGCAGCCCGCGGACAGGGGGCTCGGGGGAGCAGTACTTC
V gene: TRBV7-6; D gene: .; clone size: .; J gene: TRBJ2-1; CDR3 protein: CASSPRGWRGNNNEQFF; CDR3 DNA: TGTGCCAGCAGCCCGAGGGGGTGGCGGGGGAATAACAATGAGCAGTTCTTC
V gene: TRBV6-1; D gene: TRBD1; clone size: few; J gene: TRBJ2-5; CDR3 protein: CASSEGTGVLLLTQYF; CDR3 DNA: TGTGCCAGCAGTGAGGGGACAGGGGTTCTTTTACTGACCCAGTACTTC
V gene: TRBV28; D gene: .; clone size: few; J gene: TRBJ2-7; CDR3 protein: CASSLDYGGNYEQYF; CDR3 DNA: TGTGCCAGCAGTTTAGATTACGGGGGAAACTACGAGCAGTACTTC
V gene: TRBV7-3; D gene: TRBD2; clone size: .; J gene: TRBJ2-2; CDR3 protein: CASSPLAGGITGELFF; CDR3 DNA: TGTGCCAGCAGCCCCCTGGCGGGAGGGATAACCGGGGAGCTGTTTTTT
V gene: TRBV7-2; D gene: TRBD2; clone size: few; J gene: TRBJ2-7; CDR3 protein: CASSPKGGRFSEQYF; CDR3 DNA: TGTGCCAGCAGCCCCAAGGGCGGGAGGTTCTCCGAGCAGTACTTC
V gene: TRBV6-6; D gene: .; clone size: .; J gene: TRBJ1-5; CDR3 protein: CASSWDGNQPQHF; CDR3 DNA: TGTGCCAGCAGTTGGGACGGGAATCAGCCCCAGCATTTT
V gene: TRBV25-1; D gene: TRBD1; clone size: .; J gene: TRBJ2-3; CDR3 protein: CASSFQGAADTQYF; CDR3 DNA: TGTGCCAGCAGTTTTCAGGGGGCCGCAGATACGCAGTATTTT
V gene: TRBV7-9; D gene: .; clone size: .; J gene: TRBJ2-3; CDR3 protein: CASSYTATQDTQYF; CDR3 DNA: TGTGCCAGCAGCTACACAGCGACGCAAGATACGCAGTATTTT
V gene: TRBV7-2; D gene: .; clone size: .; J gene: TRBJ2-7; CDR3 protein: CASSFLMSSYEQYF; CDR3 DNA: TGTGCCAGCAGCTTTCTCATGAGCTCCTACGAGCAGTACTTC
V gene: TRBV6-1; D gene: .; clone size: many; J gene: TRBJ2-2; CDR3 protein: CASSLTGPNTGELFF; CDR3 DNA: TGTGCCAGCAGCCTGACAGGACCGAACACCGGGGAGCTGTTTTTT
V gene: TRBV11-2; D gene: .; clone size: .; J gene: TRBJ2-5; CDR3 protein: CASSLDGGAMKTQYF; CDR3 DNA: TGTGCCAGCAGCTTGGATGGGGGGGCCATGAAGACCCAGTACTTC
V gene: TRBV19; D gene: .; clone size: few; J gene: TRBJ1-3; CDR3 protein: CASKPSGNTIYF; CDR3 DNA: TGTGCCAGTAAACCCTCTGGAAACACCATATATTTT
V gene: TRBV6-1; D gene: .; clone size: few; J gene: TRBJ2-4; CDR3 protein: CASSESRIQYF; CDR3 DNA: TGTGCCAGCAGTGAAAGCCGCATTCAGTACTTC
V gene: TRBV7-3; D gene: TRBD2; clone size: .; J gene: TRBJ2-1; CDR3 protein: CASSLGGSGRGDTQFF; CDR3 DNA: TGTGCCAGCAGCTTAGGCGGGAGCGGCCGGGGAGATACGCAGTTCTTC
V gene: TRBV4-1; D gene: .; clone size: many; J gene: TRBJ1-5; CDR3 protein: CASSQVRGSNQPQHF; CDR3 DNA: TGCGCCAGCAGCCAAGTACGGGGTAGCAATCAGCCCCAGCATTTT
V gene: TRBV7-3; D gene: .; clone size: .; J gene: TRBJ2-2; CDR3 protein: CASSLGRNTGELFF; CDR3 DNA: TGTGCCAGCAGCCTGGGACGGAACACCGGGGAGCTGTTTTTT
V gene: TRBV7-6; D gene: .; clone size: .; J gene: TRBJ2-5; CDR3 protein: CASRKRGSDVGETQYF; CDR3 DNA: TGTGCCAGCAGGAAGAGGGGCTCCGACGTTGGGGAGACCCAGTACTTC
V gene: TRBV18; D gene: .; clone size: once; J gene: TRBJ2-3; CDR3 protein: CASSPADSQDTQYF; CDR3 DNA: TGTGCCAGCTCACCAGCGGACAGTCAAGATACGCAGTATTTT
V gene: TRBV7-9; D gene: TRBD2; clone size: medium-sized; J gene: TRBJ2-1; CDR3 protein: CASSLDGGASDEQFF; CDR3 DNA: TGTGCCAGCAGCTTAGACGGGGGGGCGTCGGATGAGCAGTTCTTC
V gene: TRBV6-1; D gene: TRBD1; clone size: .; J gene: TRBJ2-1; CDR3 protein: CASSYDRGPYEQFF; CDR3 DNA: TGTGCCAGCAGTTATGACAGGGGGCCCTACGAGCAGTTCTTC
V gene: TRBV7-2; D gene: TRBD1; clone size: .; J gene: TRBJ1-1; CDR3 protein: CASSLVRGRDTEAFF; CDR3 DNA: TGTGCCAGCAGCTTAGTTAGGGGGCGAGACACTGAAGCTTTCTTT
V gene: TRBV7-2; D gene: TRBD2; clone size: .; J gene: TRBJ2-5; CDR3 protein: CASSLGLAGVQETQYF; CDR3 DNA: TGTGCCAGCAGCTTAGGACTAGCGGGTGTCCAAGAGACCCAGTACTTC
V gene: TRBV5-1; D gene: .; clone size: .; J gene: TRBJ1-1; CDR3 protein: CASSRSGQTNTEAFF; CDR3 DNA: TGCGCCAGCAGCCGTTCGGGGCAGACGAACACTGAAGCTTTCTTT
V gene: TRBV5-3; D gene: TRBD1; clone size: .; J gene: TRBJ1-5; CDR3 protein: CASSPRQGAWQPQHF; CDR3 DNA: TGTGCCAGCAGCCCTAGACAGGGGGCATGGCAGCCCCAGCATTTT
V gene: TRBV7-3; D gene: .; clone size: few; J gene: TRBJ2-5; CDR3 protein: CASSLTGPETQYF; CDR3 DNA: TGTGCCAGCAGCTTAACCGGCCCAGAGACCCAGTACTTC
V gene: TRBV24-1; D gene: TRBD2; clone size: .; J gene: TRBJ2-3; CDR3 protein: CATSSGTDTQYF; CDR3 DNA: TGTGCTACTTCTAGCGGGACAGATACGCAGTATTTT
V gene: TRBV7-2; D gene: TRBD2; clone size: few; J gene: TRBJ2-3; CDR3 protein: CASSSNAGELDTQYF; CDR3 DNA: TGTGCCAGCAGCTCCAACGCGGGAGAACTGGATACGCAGTATTTT
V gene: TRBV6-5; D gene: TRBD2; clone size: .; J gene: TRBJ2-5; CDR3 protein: CASILAAGGGTQYF; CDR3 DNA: TGCGCCAGCATTCTAGCGGCGGGAGGGGGGACCCAGTACTTC
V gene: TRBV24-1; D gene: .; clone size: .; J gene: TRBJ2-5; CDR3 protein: CATSEPHMGGQTETQYF; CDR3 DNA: TGTGCCACCAGTGAACCCCATATGGGAGGTCAAACAGAGACCCAGTACTTC
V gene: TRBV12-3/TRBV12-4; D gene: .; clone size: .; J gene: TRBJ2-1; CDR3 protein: CASSRKNEQFF; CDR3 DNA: TGTGCCAGCAGTCGCAAGAATGAGCAGTTCTTC
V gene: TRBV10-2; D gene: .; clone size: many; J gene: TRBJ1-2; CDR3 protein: CASSEDNYGYTF; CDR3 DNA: TGCGCCAGCAGTGAGGACAACTATGGCTACACCTTC
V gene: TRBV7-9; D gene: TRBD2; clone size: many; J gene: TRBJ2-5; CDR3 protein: CASRKTSAQETQYF; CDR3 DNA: TGTGCCAGCAGGAAAACTAGCGCTCAAGAGACCCAGTACTTC
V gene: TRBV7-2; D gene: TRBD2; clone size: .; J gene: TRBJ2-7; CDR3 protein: CASSLVAGTSYEQYF; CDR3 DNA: TGTGCCAGCAGCTTAGTAGCGGGCACCTCCTACGAGCAGTACTTC
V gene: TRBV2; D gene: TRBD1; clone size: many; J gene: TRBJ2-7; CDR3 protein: CASRAGGYEQYF; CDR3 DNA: TGTGCCAGCAGGGCAGGGGGCTACGAGCAGTACTTC